These 30 T cell receptor beta chains came from one sample sequenced in a study of T cell repertoires in cytomegalovirus infection. Which antigens these TCRs recognize remains unknown. One entry per CDR3 protein results from TCRdb running MiXCR on the reads. The data contain hundreds of thousands of distinct CDR3 sequences, 32% of them singletons. Source: cultured CD8+ T cells from PBMCs, taken from culture after CMV antigen stimulation. The origin of the receptors is a human donor in good health (CMV status not recorded). Some clones in this sample may be carry-over from other donors' samples.

V is TRBV14 and J is TRBJ1-1; D may be TRBD1 (6 bases). Germline V lookup: CDR1 SGHDN, CDR2 FVKESK. The CDR3 loop spans 16 amino acids. With 5 bases removed from V and 1 base from J, the gap between germline ends came to 17 bases. The CDR3 DNA sequence: TGTGCCAGCAGCGAGGGCAGGGGAGGGTGGAACACTGAAGCTTTCTTT. It codes for CASSEGRGGWNTEAFF.

V usage is TRBV5-1 and J usage is TRBJ2-1; maybe TRBD2 (5 bases). Looked up from germline, CDR1 is SGHRS and CDR2 is YFSETQ. Deletions cut 4 bases from V and 1 base from J, with 18 bases between. The CDR3 loop spans 17 amino acids. CDR3 in amino acids: CASSPRTVTRSYNEQFF. CDR3 DNA sequence: TGCGCCAGCAGCCCCCGGACTGTGACACGGTCCTACAATGAGCAGTTCTTC. The full variable domain, its missing parts supplied by reference TRBV5-1 and TRBJ2-1, is KAGVTQTPRYLIKTRGQQVTLSCSPISGHRSVSWYQQTPGQGLQFLFEYFSETQRNKGNFPGRFSGRQFSNSRSEMNVSTLELGDSALYLCASSPRTVTRSYNEQFFGPGTRLTVL.

This clonotype has only a few counts. The chain joins TRBV6-1 to TRBJ2-1, with a possible D match to TRBD1 (6 bases). CDR1 MNHNS and CDR2 SASEGT come from the germline V gene. The CDR3 is made up of 13 amino acids. The V and J ends lost 4 bases and 5 bases respectively, with 9 bases between them. CDR3 nucleotide sequence: TGTGCCAGCAGTGCCTGGACAGACAATGAGCAGTTCTTC. It is translated as CASSAWTDNEQFF.

With regard to this clonotype: The germline gene is not matched at one end of the junction; a read error may be the cause. The chain links TRBV27 to TRBJ1-6; unclear D gene. CDR3 length equals 18 residues. Germline CDR1 MNHEY, CDR2 SMNVEV (reference sequence). The CDR3 DNA reads TGTGCCAACAGTTCTATCATCGAGCTGAGCTCCTATAATTCACCCCTCCACTTT. Encoded protein: CANSSIIELSSYNSPLHF.

This clonotype was picked up a small number of times. The rearrangement uses TRBV7-9 and TRBJ2-7; tentatively, D is TRBD2 (6 bases). Looked up from germline, CDR1 is SEHNR and CDR2 is FQNEAQ (reference sequence). V dropped 0 bases and J dropped 3 bases, with 12 bases sitting between them. The CDR3 is made up of 15 amino acids. DNA for the CDR3: TGTGCCAGCAGCTTAGCGGGAGGCTCCTTCTACGAGCAGTACTTC. Protein sequence: CASSLAGGSFYEQYF.

The chain uses TRBV4-1 and TRBJ2-3, with TRBD1 matching over 7 bases. The V and J ends lost 5 bases and 2 bases, in that order; junction bases with no gene match: 7. This CDR3 comprises 15 residues. Germline CDR1 is MGHRA and CDR2 is YSYEKL. CDR3 amino acids: CASSGSGTDTDTQYF. The CDR3 DNA sequence: TGCGCCAGCAGCGGTTCCGGGACAGACACAGATACGCAGTATTTT.

This clonotype has only a few counts. The chain has TRBV6-5 and TRBJ1-2, with 7 bases identical to TRBD1. The J segment lost 5 bases and the V segment lost 5 bases, leaving 14 bases of the junction unmatched. Germline loops: CDR1 MNHEY, CDR2 SVGAGI. The CDR3 loop spans 16 amino acids. CDR3 amino acids: CASSVLAGTVFYGYTF. The CDR3 region has the DNA TGTGCCAGCAGTGTCCTTGCCGGGACAGTTTTTTATGGCTACACCTTC.

This clonotype occurred once. V usage is TRBV20-1 and J usage is TRBJ1-1; D remains unclear. CDR3 length: 20 residues. Per the germline V gene, CDR1 is DFQATT and CDR2 is SNEGSKA (reference sequence). V was clipped by 2 bases and J by 11 bases, with 39 bases between them. As DNA, the CDR3 is TGCAGTGCTAGAAATCTTTGGGAGCGGAGGCAGGCGCCCAAAACACTGTGGGCTTTCTTT. The encoded protein is CSARNLWERRQAPKTLWAFF.

Ten or more counts support this clonotype. V usage is TRBV7-9 and J usage is TRBJ2-1; the D gene is possibly TRBD2 (6 bases). The V and J ends lost 3 bases and 0 bases respectively, with 15 bases between them. This CDR3 region has 17 residues. The germline V gene encodes CDR1 SEHNR and CDR2 FQNEAQ (reference sequence). This CDR3 is CASSFGLAGSSYNEQFF. Written as DNA, the CDR3 is TGTGCCAGCAGCTTCGGGTTGGCGGGGAGCTCCTACAATGAGCAGTTCTTC.

This clonotype was detected only a few times. The chain recombines TRBV7-2 with TRBJ2-1; 9 bases fit TRBD1. J gave up 9 bases and V 7 bases, and 10 bases lay outside the gene matches. The CDR3 length is 14 residues. Looked up from germline, CDR1 is SGHTA and CDR2 is FQGNSA. The CDR3 sequence is CASIPGTGKIEQFF. CDR3 nucleotides: TGTGCCAGCATCCCCGGGACAGGGAAAATTGAGCAGTTCTTC.

This chain connects TRBV29-1 to TRBJ1-2; 9 bases map to TRBD1. The CDR3 has 12 residues. Germline V CDR1 and CDR2: SQVTM, ANQGSEA. V trimming: 3 bases; J trimming: 6 bases; junction bases outside the gene matches: 2. The CDR3 sequence: CSVDRQGDGYTF. For the CDR3, the DNA is TGCAGCGTTGACCGACAGGGGGATGGCTACACCTTC.

With regard to this clonotype: This may come from a read error, since a much larger clone is one base off. The chain carries TRBV7-8 and TRBJ2-5; 9 nucleotides line up with TRBD2. Germline CDR1 is SGHVS and CDR2 is FQNEAQ. The CDR3 sequence is 15 residues long. The CDR3 sequence: CVSSLAGETGVTQYF. The CDR3 DNA reads as TGTGTCAGCAGCTTAGCGGGGGAGACAGGTGTGACCCAGTACTTC. Full variable domain (remainder filled in from reference TRBV7-8 and TRBJ2-5): GAGVSQSPRYKVAKRGQDVALRCDPISGHVSLFWYQQALGQGPEFLTYFQNEAQLDKSGLPSDRFFAERPEGSVSTLKIQRTQQEDSAVYLCVSSLAGETGVTQYFGPGTRLLVL.

The chain joins TRBV4-1 to TRBJ1-1; possibly TRBD1 for D (6 bases). Trimming pared 5 bases from V and 0 bases from J, leaving 19 bases between. The CDR3 length is 17 residues. Germline-derived CDR1 and CDR2 are MGHRA and YSYEKL. CDR3 sequence reads: CASSSQQGSPLNTEAFF. CDR3 in DNA: TGCGCCAGCAGCTCGCAACAGGGTTCCCCACTGAACACTGAAGCTTTCTTT.

The chain has TRBV10-2 and TRBJ2-7; D is unresolved. CDR1 and CDR2 from the germline V gene are WSHSY and SAAADI. Trimming removed 6 bases from V and 4 bases from J, with 10 bases in between. This CDR3 comprises 12 residues. DNA of the CDR3: TGCGCCAGCAGCAACCCCGAATACGAGCAGTACGTC. Protein: CASSNPEYEQYV.

This clonotype was counted between two and nine times. The chain combines TRBV24-1 with TRBJ2-3; no definite D call. The length of the CDR3 is 16 residues. V was shortened by 3 bases and J by 2 bases, with 14 bases between the two germline ends. CDR1 and CDR2 from the germline V gene are KGHDR and SFDVKD. In DNA, the CDR3 is TGTGCCACCAGTGATCCGAAGGGCGTCGTCACAGATACGCAGTATTTT. It is translated as CATSDPKGVVTDTQYF.

This rearrangement joins TRBV7-6 to TRBJ1-2; D remains ambiguous. The CDR3 contains 14 residues. CDR1 and CDR2 (germline): SGHVS, FNYEAQ. Trimming took off 2 bases at V and 7 bases at J, with 14 bases between the two ends. The CDR3 nucleotides are TGTGCCAGCAGCTTAAGATCCCCGAGTAGTGGCTACACCTTC. This sequence encodes CASSLRSPSSGYTF.

The V call is TRBV6-6, the J call TRBJ1-2, with 8 bases identical to TRBD1. Losses at the gene ends were 0 bases for V and 6 bases for J; bases not matched to a gene: 9. Germline assignment: CDR1 MNHNY and CDR2 SVGAGI (reference sequence). The CDR3 covers 16 residues. The CDR3 DNA reads as TGTGCCAGCAGTTACTCGAGTACAGGGGGTAGGGATGGCTACACCTTC. Translating it yields CASSYSSTGGRDGYTF.

The chain carries TRBV6-2 or TRBV6-3 and TRBJ1-5, with a weak D call TRBD1 (5 bases). Germline values: CDR1 MNHEY, CDR2 SVGEGT. This CDR3 region has 17 residues. Trimming pared 2 bases from V and 4 bases from J, leaving 18 bases between. For the CDR3, the DNA is TGTGCCAGCAGTTACGGAAGCGGGGACGGGGGGAATCAGCCCCAGCATTTT. As protein: CASSYGSGDGGNQPQHF.

The gene calls are TRBV7-4 and TRBJ1-5; D uncertain. Between the trimmed V and J ends, which lost 5 bases and 6 bases, there was a span of 11 bases. Looked up from germline, CDR1 is SGHVT and CDR2 is SQSDAQ. There are 13 residues in the CDR3. CDR3 DNA: TGTGCCAGCAGCCCGGGTTACACTCAGCCCCAGCATTTT. This codes for CASSPGYTQPQHF.

The chain is built from TRBV10-3 and TRBJ2-7, with 11 bases lining up with TRBD2. Germline lookup yields CDR1 ENHRY and CDR2 SYGVKD. The CDR3 length is 15 residues. V shed 3 bases, J shed 3 bases, and the junction held 4 bases outside the gene matches. Written as DNA, the CDR3 is TGTGCCATCAGTGAACTAGCGGGGGTTCTCTACGAGCAGTACTTC. Protein: CAISELAGVLYEQYF.

The chain recombines TRBV15 with TRBJ2-1; no definite D call. This CDR3 is built from 12 residues. V was clipped by 6 bases and J by 4 bases, with 7 bases between them. Germline V lookup: CDR1 LNHNV, CDR2 YYDKDF (reference sequence). As DNA, the CDR3 is TGTGCCACCAGTATGGAGTACAATGAGCAGTTCTTC. Its protein product is CATSMEYNEQFF. The variable domain in full, completed from reference TRBV15 and TRBJ2-1, reads DAMVIQNPRYQVTQFGKPVTLSCSQTLNHNVMYWYQQKSSQAPKLLFHYYDKDFNNEADTPDNFQSRRPNTSFCFLDIRSPGLGDTAMYLCATSMEYNEQFFGPGTRLTVL.

This clonotype was counted many times. The rearrangement links TRBV10-3 to TRBJ2-1; D perhaps matches TRBD1 (6 bases). The CDR3 contains 14 residues. Germline V CDR1 and CDR2: ENHRY, SYGVKD. V lost 7 bases and J 2 bases, leaving 12 bases between the germline ends. The CDR3 coding sequence is TGTGCCATCACCAGACAGGAAACCTACAATGAGCAGTTCTTC. Translation gives CAITRQETYNEQFF.

On this clonotype itself: Sequence at one end of the junction differs from germline and may be a read error. This chain connects TRBV12-3 or TRBV12-4 to TRBJ1-2; 10 positions agree with TRBD1. This CDR3 has 15 residues. The CDR3 loop reads CACSSPLDRGYGYTF. The CDR3 DNA reads as TGTGCCTGCAGTTCACCCTTGGACAGGGGGTATGGCTACACCTTC.

In its sample, this clonotype was seen many times. CDR3 in amino acids: CASSLVTAGLNNEQFF. CDR3 coding DNA: TGTGCCAGCAGCTTAGTAACGGCAGGGCTTAACAATGAGCAGTTCTTC. The rearrangement links TRBV7-2 to TRBJ2-1, with D possibly TRBD1 on 5 matching bases. V was clipped by 1 base and J by 5 bases, with 15 bases between them. Germline assignment: CDR1 SGHTA and CDR2 FQGNSA. The CDR3 is 16 residues long.

This clonotype was recorded at least ten times. V and J are TRBV7-2 and TRBJ2-5; a possible D gene is TRBD1 (5 bases). Trimming removed 1 base from V and 5 bases from J, with 11 bases in between. Germline-derived CDR1 and CDR2 are SGHTA and FQGNSA. The CDR3 sequence is 14 residues long. CDR3 amino acids: CASSLEGLWETQYF. In DNA, the CDR3 is TGTGCCAGCAGCTTAGAGGGGTTATGGGAGACCCAGTACTTC.

The chain combines TRBV20-1 with TRBJ2-2, with 7 bases identical to TRBD1. V lost 0 bases, J lost 7 bases, and 11 bases stayed unmatched. The CDR3 covers 16 residues. Germline V gene data show CDR1 as DFQATT and CDR2 as SNEGSKA (reference sequence). Here the CDR3 DNA reads TGCAGTGCTAGAGATTTGGGCAGGGGGACGGTCGGGGAGCTGTTTTTT. Amino acid sequence: CSARDLGRGTVGELFF.

The CDR3 bases are TGTGCCAGCAGTGCCGCAGCACTTTATAGCAATCAGCCCCAGCATTTT. Translating it yields CASSAAALYSNQPQHF. The chain recombines TRBV2 with TRBJ1-5; D uncertain. The ends were cut back, 4 bases at V and 0 bases at J, with 13 bases in the middle. The germline CDR1 and CDR2 sequences are SNHLY and FYNNEI. There are 16 residues in the CDR3.

This clonotype came up a few times. The V call is TRBV12-5, the J call TRBJ2-5; TRBD2 agrees at 8 bases. The CDR3 extends over 16 amino acids. Germline lookup yields CDR1 LGHNT and CDR2 FRNRAP. V shed 2 bases, J shed 2 bases, and the junction held 7 bases outside the gene matches. This chain's CDR3 is CASGLSSGDPQETQYF. The DNA of the CDR3 is TGTGCTAGTGGTTTGAGTAGCGGGGACCCTCAAGAGACCCAGTACTTC.

CDR3 in DNA: TGTGCCAGCAGCTCTTCGAGGAGCCAAGAGACCCAGTACTTC. This gives the protein CASSSSRSQETQYF. The chain is built from TRBV13 and TRBJ2-5; no reliable D call. Trimming cost V 4 bases and J 1 base, with 10 bases left between them. This CDR3 spans 14 amino acids. Germline V gene lookup returns CDR1 PRHDT and CDR2 FYEKMQ (reference sequence).

This chain connects TRBV19 to TRBJ2-1; the D is unclear. Trimming pared 10 bases from V and 0 bases from J, leaving 7 bases between. Per germline, CDR1 LNHDA and CDR2 SQIVND (reference sequence). The CDR3 sequence is 12 residues long. The CDR3 sequence: CANYNSYNEQFF. The DNA for the CDR3 is TGTGCCAATTACAACTCCTACAATGAGCAGTTCTTC.